This is a list of T cell receptor beta chains from one sample in a study of control samples from healthy donors and cancer patients. Produced via immunoSEQ multiplex PCR; TCRdb's table is partial and in-frame only. The sample includes 60,000 to 95,000 clones, approximately 88% seen only once; the top ten take over 13%. Input material: blood. These receptors all come from a man aged 50-59 years in good health. Each CDR3 is given with its conserved first and last residue. The order of the fields is D gene, clone size, V gene, J gene, CDR3 protein, CDR3 DNA. The D gene is left open where the match is weak. Not all rows give a size; the values are once, few, many and, for expanded clones, a class.

D: TRBD1
size: .
V: TRBV28
J: TRBJ1-2
CDR3: CASGGTDEINYGYTF
DNA: TGTGCCAGCGGAGGGACAGACGAAATCAACTATGGCTACACCTTC

D: .
size: .
V: TRBV6-2/TRBV6-3
J: TRBJ1-4
CDR3: CASSRSGEKLFF
DNA: TGTGCCAGCAGTAGATCCGGGGAAAAACTGTTTTTT

D: .
size: .
V: TRBV10-3
J: TRBJ1-3
CDR3: CAISAGSGSGNTIYF
DNA: TGTGCCATCAGCGCCGGAAGTGGGTCTGGAAACACCATATATTTT

D: .
size: once
V: TRBV7-8
J: TRBJ1-4
CDR3: CASSPQGASDEKLFF
DNA: TGTGCCAGCAGCCCGCAAGGGGCAAGCGATGAAAAACTGTTTTTT

D: .
size: .
V: TRBV7-9
J: TRBJ2-2
CDR3: CASSSSTGQWAGELFF
DNA: TGTGCCAGCAGCTCCTCGACTGGGCAGTGGGCCGGGGAGCTGTTTTTT

D: .
size: .
V: TRBV5-1
J: TRBJ2-1
CDR3: CASVGISYNEQFF
DNA: TGCGCCAGCGTTGGGATTTCCTACAATGAGCAGTTCTTC

D: .
size: .
V: TRBV9
J: TRBJ1-2
CDR3: CASSVVGGQGYGYTF
DNA: TGTGCCAGCAGCGTAGTGGGAGGGCAAGGATATGGCTACACCTTC

D: .
size: .
V: TRBV7-2
J: TRBJ2-1
CDR3: CASSFSLLEDEQFF
DNA: TGTGCCAGCAGCTTTTCCCTCCTAGAGGATGAGCAGTTCTTC

D: .
size: .
V: TRBV19
J: TRBJ2-7
CDR3: CASSIVGPTGEQYF
DNA: TGTGCCAGTAGTATAGTTGGACCCACGGGCGAGCAGTACTTC

D: TRBD1
size: .
V: TRBV7-2
J: TRBJ2-2
CDR3: CASRQGDLTGELFF
DNA: TGTGCCAGCCGACAGGGGGACTTGACCGGGGAGCTGTTTTTT

D: .
size: .
V: TRBV5-1
J: TRBJ1-3
CDR3: CASSLEGRASGNTIYF
DNA: TGCGCCAGCAGCTTGGAGGGCAGGGCCTCTGGAAACACCATATATTTT

D: .
size: .
V: TRBV29-1
J: TRBJ2-3
CDR3: CSVGIDSQVDTQYF
DNA: TGCAGCGTTGGGATCGACAGCCAGGTAGATACGCAGTATTTT

D: TRBD2
size: .
V: TRBV4-2
J: TRBJ2-3
CDR3: CASRGGWKGGPGDTQYF
DNA: TGTGCCAGCAGGGGGGGGTGGAAAGGAGGCCCGGGAGATACGCAGTATTTT

D: TRBD2
size: .
V: TRBV4-2
J: TRBJ2-5
CDR3: CASSGTSGSQETQYF
DNA: TGTGCCAGCAGCGGGACTAGCGGGAGCCAAGAGACCCAGTACTTC

D: .
size: .
V: TRBV5-1
J: TRBJ2-3
CDR3: CASSLRPSTDTQYF
DNA: TGCGCCAGCAGCTTGAGGCCTAGCACAGATACGCAGTATTTT

D: TRBD1
size: few
V: TRBV5-4
J: TRBJ1-5
CDR3: CASSFTTGDSNQPQHF
DNA: TGTGCCAGCAGCTTTACCACAGGGGATAGCAATCAGCCCCAGCATTTT

D: .
size: .
V: TRBV3-1/TRBV3-2
J: TRBJ1-5
CDR3: CASSQDRGGSSNQPQHF
DNA: TGTGCCAGCAGCCAAGATCGGGGGGGATCAAGCAATCAGCCCCAGCATTTT

D: TRBD2
size: .
V: TRBV7-8
J: TRBJ2-3
CDR3: CASAAASGRNTDTQYF
DNA: TGTGCCAGCGCAGCCGCGAGCGGGAGAAACACAGATACGCAGTATTTT

D: TRBD1
size: few
V: TRBV6-5
J: TRBJ2-7
CDR3: CASSYRAGTGPYEQYF
DNA: TGTGCCAGCAGTTATAGGGCCGGGACAGGTCCCTACGAGCAGTACTTC

D: TRBD1
size: once
V: TRBV5-1
J: TRBJ2-3
CDR3: CASSEGQGADTQYF
DNA: TGCGCCAGCAGCGAAGGACAGGGGGCAGATACGCAGTATTTT

D: .
size: .
V: TRBV12-5
J: TRBJ2-7
CDR3: CASGLSFSRDSYEQYF
DNA: TGTGCTAGTGGTTTGAGCTTTTCAAGGGACTCCTACGAGCAGTACTTC

D: TRBD2
size: .
V: TRBV27
J: TRBJ2-1
CDR3: CASSLAGFFNEQFF
DNA: TGTGCCAGCAGTCTAGCGGGATTTTTCAATGAGCAGTTCTTC

D: TRBD2
size: .
V: TRBV19
J: TRBJ2-3
CDR3: CASSIQLAARGGTDTQYF
DNA: TGTGCCAGTAGTATTCAGCTAGCGGCAAGAGGGGGCACAGATACGCAGTATTTT

D: TRBD2
size: .
V: TRBV2
J: TRBJ2-7
CDR3: CASSNPWGGRAYEQYF
DNA: TGTGCCAGCAGTAATCCTTGGGGCGGGAGGGCGTACGAGCAGTACTTC

D: .
size: .
V: TRBV6-2/TRBV6-3
J: TRBJ2-1
CDR3: CASSDGNSYNEQFF
DNA: TGTGCCAGCAGTGACGGCAACTCCTACAATGAGCAGTTCTTC

D: TRBD1
size: .
V: TRBV5-5
J: TRBJ2-7
CDR3: CASSRGQGLTSYEQYF
DNA: TGTGCCAGCAGCCGTGGACAGGGCCTTACTTCCTACGAGCAGTACTTC

D: .
size: once
V: TRBV25-1
J: TRBJ2-7
CDR3: CASSEVGARNEQYF
DNA: TGTGCCAGCAGTGAAGTGGGGGCGCGCAACGAGCAGTACTTC

D: TRBD1
size: few
V: TRBV4-2
J: TRBJ1-1
CDR3: CASSQNPRTGEEAFF
DNA: TGTGCCAGCAGCCAAAACCCCCGGACAGGGGAAGAAGCTTTCTTT

D: .
size: .
V: TRBV6-2/TRBV6-3
J: TRBJ1-5
CDR3: CASSPIKTDLGNQPQHF
DNA: TGTGCCAGCAGCCCTATTAAGACAGATCTCGGGAATCAGCCCCAGCATTTT

D: TRBD1
size: .
V: TRBV30
J: TRBJ2-2
CDR3: CAWTGQGVAGELFF
DNA: TGTGCCTGGACGGGACAGGGGGTTGCCGGGGAGCTGTTTTTT

D: TRBD2
size: .
V: TRBV27
J: TRBJ2-2
CDR3: CASRPPGLGGAGELFF
DNA: TGTGCCAGCAGACCACCGGGACTAGGAGGGGCCGGGGAGCTGTTTTTT

D: TRBD2
size: .
V: TRBV27
J: TRBJ2-1
CDR3: CASTLLGLAGSGEQFF
DNA: TGTGCCAGCACTCTGTTGGGACTAGCGGGTTCGGGGGAGCAGTTCTTC

D: .
size: .
V: TRBV28
J: TRBJ2-6
CDR3: CASSLQGTGANVLTF
DNA: TGTGCCAGCAGTTTACAGGGAACTGGGGCCAACGTCCTGACTTTC

D: TRBD1
size: .
V: TRBV27
J: TRBJ1-2
CDR3: CASSFRTGGLGYTF
DNA: TGTGCCAGCAGTTTCAGGACAGGGGGCTTGGGCTACACCTTC

D: TRBD2
size: .
V: TRBV3-1/TRBV3-2
J: TRBJ2-7
CDR3: CASSQWGGPADEQYF
DNA: TGTGCCAGCAGCCAATGGGGGGGACCGGCGGACGAGCAGTACTTC

D: TRBD2
size: .
V: TRBV14
J: TRBJ2-3
CDR3: CASSARLAGVMTDTQYF
DNA: TGTGCCAGCAGCGCGAGACTAGCGGGAGTCATGACAGATACGCAGTATTTT

D: TRBD2
size: once
V: TRBV24-1
J: TRBJ2-1
CDR3: CATSDLGGRIPDEQFF
DNA: TGTGCCACCAGTGATTTAGGCGGGAGGATACCGGATGAGCAGTTCTTC

D: .
size: .
V: TRBV10-3
J: TRBJ2-1
CDR3: CAISDHLYNEQFF
DNA: TGTGCCATCAGTGATCACCTATACAATGAGCAGTTCTTC

D: TRBD2
size: .
V: TRBV5-1
J: TRBJ2-3
CDR3: CASTVGGRRGTDTQYF
DNA: TGCGCCAGCACCGTCGGCGGGAGGCGGGGGACAGATACGCAGTATTTT

D: .
size: .
V: TRBV28
J: TRBJ2-1
CDR3: CASSLWQDSGNEQFF
DNA: TGTGCCAGCAGTTTATGGCAGGATAGTGGGAATGAGCAGTTCTTC